The 32 T cell receptor beta chains below were found in one sample sequenced in a study of glioma-infiltrating T cells. Amplification of TCR alpha and beta CDR3 regions from RNA used iRepertoire nested multiplex PCR. TCRdb ran MiXCR on the multiplex PCR reads and lists one entry per CDR3 protein. The sample lists more than 85,000 distinct CDR3 sequences; less than 30% were seen once. Sequences were obtained from glioma tissue, nonneoplastic brain tissue, or PBMCs (not recorded which). The receptors here all came from a human donor with low-grade glioma or glioblastoma, undergoing nonglioma brain surgery, or in good health (not recorded which).

This chain joins TRBV2 and TRBJ2-7, with unresolved D. V was clipped by 6 bases and J by 7 bases, with 16 bases between them. Germline CDR1 and CDR2: SNHLY and FYNNEI. The CDR3 is 13 amino acids. Here the CDR3 DNA reads TGTGCCAGCAGCTTCGCAAGGGCCGGAGAGCAGTACTTC. The encoded protein is CASSFARAGEQYF.

Written as DNA, the CDR3 is TGTGCCAGCAGCTCCCGTGGGGCAGGGGACTACGAGCAGTACTTC. As protein: CASSSRGAGDYEQYF. The chain recombines TRBV7-9 with TRBJ2-7, with D tentatively TRBD1 (6 bases). Germline CDR1 reads SEHNR; CDR2 reads FQNEAQ (reference sequence). With 4 bases removed from V and 3 bases from J, the gap between germline ends came to 16 bases. CDR3 length: 15 amino acids. The variable domain in full, completed from reference TRBV7-9 and TRBJ2-7, reads DTGVSQNPRHKITKRGQNVTFRCDPISEHNRLYWYRQTLGQGPEFLTYFQNEAQLEKSRLLSDRFSAERPKGSFSTLEIQRTEQGDSAMYLCASSSRGAGDYEQYFGPGTRLTVT.

Turning to this clonotype: A read error is possible here, since a much larger clone lies one base away. V gene TRBV3-1 combines with J gene TRBJ2-3; perhaps TRBD2 as D (5 bases). In germline, CDR1 is LGHDT, CDR2 YNNKEL (reference sequence). The CDR3 covers 13 residues. V lost 0 bases and J 5 bases, leaving 6 bases between the germline ends. CDR3 loop: CASSQDEGDTQYF. As DNA, the CDR3 is TGTGCCAGCAGCCAAGATGAGGGAGATACGCAGTATTTT.

Comments on this clonotype: This could be a read error, since a much larger clone is one nucleotide away. V usage is TRBV14 and J usage is TRBJ2-5, with D tentatively TRBD1 or TRBD2 (5 bases each). The CDR3 is made up of 13 amino acids. V was cut by 3 bases and J by 5 bases, with 10 bases left in between. Per germline, CDR1 SGHDN and CDR2 FVKESK. The CDR3 reads CASSHPGSETQYF. The CDR3 DNA sequence: TGTGCCAGCAGCCATCCAGGGAGCGAGACCCAGTACTTC.

This clonotype was picked up many times. The chain carries TRBV19 and TRBJ1-5; 7 bases agree with TRBD1. The CDR3 extends over 16 amino acids. Germline values: CDR1 LNHDA, CDR2 SQIVND (reference sequence). V gave up 8 bases and J gave up 5 bases; unmatched junction bases: 15. CDR3 in DNA: TGTGCCAGTCGACACTCGGGACAGCTCCGGGATCAGCCCCAGCATTTT. This sequence encodes CASRHSGQLRDQPQHF. The full variable domain, in which reference TRBV19 and TRBJ1-5 provide the parts outside the CDR3, is DGGITQSPKYLFRKEGQNVTLSCEQNLNHDAMYWYRQDPGQGLRLIYYSQIVNDFQKGDIAEGYSVSREKKESFPLTVTSAQKNPTAFYLCASRHSGQLRDQPQHFGDGTRLSIL.

This clonotype was recorded many times. The chain carries TRBV2 and TRBJ1-1; 8 nucleotides line up with TRBD1. Trimming at V came to 2 bases and at J to 11 bases, leaving 10 bases not matched to a gene. The CDR3 runs to 14 residues. Germline V gene data show CDR1 as SNHLY and CDR2 as FYNNEI. As DNA, the CDR3 is TGTGCCAGCAGTGAAAGTCTAGTCCGGGACAGGGCTTTCTTT. Protein: CASSESLVRDRAFF.

This clonotype was observed many times. V is TRBV6-1 and J is TRBJ2-1; D not resolved. CDR1 is MNHNS and CDR2 is SASEGT in the germline V gene. This CDR3 spans 13 amino acids. Trimming took 7 bases from V and 4 from J, leaving 11 bases between them. CDR3 bases: TGTGCCAGCAAGTTTCAACGGTACAATGAGCAGTTCTTC. This translates into CASKFQRYNEQFF.

The chain carries TRBV4-1 and TRBJ2-7; TRBD1 or TRBD2 may be the D gene (6 bases each). This CDR3 is 16 amino acids long. The germline V and J ends were trimmed by 1 base and 4 bases, with 17 bases remaining between them. The germline V gene encodes CDR1 MGHRA and CDR2 YSYEKL. The CDR3 bases are TGCGCCAGCAGCCAAGTGTATGCACAGGGAGGATACGAGCAGTACTTC. It encodes CASSQVYAQGGYEQYF.

This clonotype was observed at least ten times. J is TRBJ2-7 and V is TRBV28; the match to TRBD2 covers 8 bases. This CDR3 region has 13 residues. Germline V lookup: CDR1 MDHEN, CDR2 SYDVKM. Germline trimming cut 7 bases from V and 12 bases from J; bases unmatched to any gene: 14. The CDR3 loop is CASKGSAREAWYF. CDR3 nucleotide sequence: TGTGCCAGCAAGGGCTCGGCGCGGGAGGCCTGGTACTTC. Looking up the rest from reference TRBV28 and TRBJ2-7 gives the full variable domain: DVKVTQSSRYLVKRTGEKVFLECVQDMDHENMFWYRQDPGLGLRLIYFSYDVKMKEKGDIPEGYSVSREKKERFSLILESASTNQTSMYLCASKGSAREAWYFGPGTRLTVT.

In this sample, this clonotype turned up many times. The chain uses TRBV20-1 and TRBJ2-3; TRBD1 aligns across 7 bases. The V gene's germline CDR1 is DFQATT and CDR2 SNEGSKA (reference sequence). After removal of 1 base from V and 4 bases from J, the junction contained 8 bases not matched to a gene. The CDR3 has 15 amino acids. CDR3 residues: CSARGATGSADTQYF. CDR3 bases: TGCAGTGCTAGAGGGGCGACAGGGAGCGCAGATACGCAGTATTTT.

This clonotype came up many times. V and J are TRBV9 and TRBJ2-5; unclear D gene. The CDR3 contains 13 residues. The germline V and J ends were trimmed by 4 bases and 0 bases, with 7 bases remaining between them. Germline CDR1 is SGDLS and CDR2 is YYNGEE. The CDR3 is CASSPNHQETQYF. In nucleotides, the CDR3 is TGTGCCAGCAGCCCAAACCACCAAGAGACCCAGTACTTC.

The gene calls are TRBV27 and TRBJ1-2, with 9 bases matching TRBD1. Germline loops: CDR1 MNHEY, CDR2 SMNVEV (reference sequence). There are 15 residues in the CDR3. The CDR3 is CVSSSRQGANYGYTF. The CDR3 DNA sequence: TGTGTTAGCAGTTCCAGACAGGGGGCTAACTATGGCTACACCTTC.

In this sample, this clonotype turned up many times. The CDR3 reads CASSPPDTYTDTQYF. The CDR3, as DNA: TGTGCCAGCAGTCCCCCCGACACTTACACAGATACGCAGTATTTT. The gene calls are TRBV28 and TRBJ2-3; no definite D call. V gave up 5 bases and J gave up 2 bases, with 14 bases separating them. The CDR3 length is 15 residues. Per germline, CDR1 MDHEN and CDR2 SYDVKM.

This clonotype was detected ten times or more. The chain uses TRBV20-1 and TRBJ2-3, with D possibly being TRBD2 (7 bases). This CDR3 comprises 14 residues. V lost 3 bases and J 2 bases, leaving 12 bases between the germline ends. The germline CDR1 and CDR2 sequences are DFQATT and SNEGSKA (reference sequence). The CDR3 here is CSARAGASTDTQYF. The CDR3, as DNA: TGCAGTGCTAGGGCGGGGGCCTCCACAGATACGCAGTATTTT.

This clonotype was counted at least ten times. The V gene is TRBV27, the J gene TRBJ1-5; D gene uncertain. Germline CDR1 and CDR2: MNHEY and SMNVEV (reference sequence). There are 14 residues in the CDR3. V was pared by 5 bases and J by 5 bases, with 13 bases between. The CDR3 spells CASSPYGDYQPQHF. The DNA of the CDR3 is TGTGCCAGCAGTCCCTACGGAGATTATCAGCCCCAGCATTTT.

As concerns this clonotype: This clone may be a read error of a much larger clone one base away. The rearrangement joins TRBV4-1 to TRBJ2-7; D gene ambiguous. This CDR3 has 13 residues. The germline V and J ends were trimmed by 4 bases and 2 bases, with 9 bases remaining between them. Germline V gene sequence: CDR1 MGHRA, CDR2 YSYEKL. The CDR3 sequence is CASSRTLAYEQYF. CDR3 bases: TGCGCCAGCAGCCGAACCCTAGCCTACGAGCAGTACTTC.

This clonotype was observed many times. V gene TRBV4-1 combines with J gene TRBJ2-7; 8 bases line up with TRBD1. Germline lookup yields CDR1 MGHRA and CDR2 YSYEKL. This CDR3 has 14 residues. J lost 3 bases, V lost 4 bases, and 5 bases had no gene match. CDR3 in DNA: TGCGCCAGCAGCCTGGACAGGGTTTACTACGAGCAGTACTTC. It codes for CASSLDRVYYEQYF.

Details on this clonotype: Because the CDR3's place on the DNA is in doubt, the DNA is left out and the CDR3 is given as listed by TCRdb. The chain links TRBV7-8 to TRBJ2-2; the table's D gene call, TRBD1, was not cross checked with the DNA. The CDR3 has 24 amino acids, counting both end residues. Germline values: CDR1 SGHVS, CDR2 FQNEAQ. The chain's CDR3 is CASSLADRGDPEAFFGQGTGELFF.

This clonotype has only a few counts. A much larger clone lies one base from this, so it may be a read error. This chain links TRBV24-1 with TRBJ2-3; D unclear. With 5 bases removed from V and 6 bases from J, the gap between germline ends came to 14 bases. Germline V gene lookup returns CDR1 KGHDR and CDR2 SFDVKD. The CDR3 spans 14 residues. The CDR3 here is CATSGLSEGDTQYF. CDR3 bases: TGTGCCACCAGTGGTCTATCCGAAGGCGATACGCAGTATTTT.

This chain links TRBV5-1 with TRBJ1-2; no clear D. V gave up 1 base and J gave up 6 bases, with 22 bases separating them. The CDR3 has 17 amino acids. Germline lookup yields CDR1 SGHRS and CDR2 YFSETQ. Here the CDR3 reads CASSLSVAGLKYDGYTF. The CDR3 DNA follows: TGCGCCAGCAGCTTGTCCGTAGCGGGCTTAAAGTATGATGGCTACACCTTC.

The chain joins TRBV20-1 to TRBJ1-1; D remains unclear. Trimming removed 2 bases at V and 8 bases at J, with 15 bases between. CDR1 and CDR2 (germline): DFQATT, SNEGSKA (reference sequence). The length of the CDR3 is 13 residues. The DNA of the CDR3 is TGCAGTGCTAGACGAGCAGGCATTGAAGAAGCTTTCTTT. It encodes CSARRAGIEEAFF.

This clonotype was seen ten or more times. The V call is TRBV18, the J call TRBJ1-1; TRBD1 might be the D (5 bases). There are 14 residues in the CDR3. CDR1 is KGHSH, CDR2 LQKENI, per germline. V was trimmed by 5 bases and J by 4 bases, leaving 14 bases between them. The CDR3 loop reads CASSLYDGGTEAFF. The CDR3 region has the DNA TGTGCCAGCTCATTATACGACGGGGGCACTGAAGCTTTCTTT.

This clonotype has ten or more counts. The chain uses TRBV7-2 and TRBJ2-1; D unclear. CDR1 is SGHTA and CDR2 is FQGNSA in the germline V gene. Deletions cut 3 bases from V and 7 bases from J, with 10 bases between. The CDR3 totals 13 residues. CDR3 residues: CASSFDIQNEQFF. CDR3 sequence (DNA): TGTGCCAGCAGCTTCGATATCCAGAATGAGCAGTTCTTC.

To note about this clonotype: This may come from a read error, since a much larger clone is one base off. The V gene is TRBV29-1, the J gene TRBJ1-1; maybe TRBD1 (6 bases). Germline CDR1 reads SQVTM; CDR2 reads ANQGSEA. The length of the CDR3 is 17 residues. V shed 3 bases and J shed 3 bases, with 23 bases lying between them. The CDR3 loop is CSVEQRNRDIGDTEAFF. The CDR3 DNA sequence: TGCAGCGTTGAGCAACGGAACAGGGACATCGGAGACACTGAAGCTTTCTTT.

This clonotype was seen at least ten times. The chain combines TRBV7-2 with TRBJ2-7; the match to TRBD1 covers 7 bases. This CDR3 contains 14 residues. Germline CDR1 reads SGHTA; CDR2 reads FQGNSA. The ends lost 7 bases at V and 5 bases at J; junction bases unmatched: 11. This CDR3 is CASTATGFLDEQYF. CDR3 coding DNA: TGTGCCAGCACCGCGACAGGGTTCCTCGACGAGCAGTACTTC.

This clonotype was observed many times. The rearrangement uses TRBV10-1 and TRBJ1-5; D is unclear. Looked up from germline, CDR1 is WNHNN and CDR2 is SYGVQD (reference sequence). The germline V and J ends were trimmed by 6 bases and 7 bases, with 16 bases remaining between them. This CDR3 has 14 residues. This CDR3 reads CASSPGSDGQPQHF. The CDR3 nucleotides are TGCGCCAGCAGCCCCGGGAGCGATGGGCAGCCCCAGCATTTT.

The rearrangement uses TRBV6-2 or TRBV6-3 and TRBJ2-5; 9 nucleotides agree with TRBD2. CDR3 length equals 11 residues. Germline assignment: CDR1 MNHEY and CDR2 SVGEGT. CDR3 DNA sequence: TGTGTTAGCAAGACTAGCGGGACCCAGTACTTC. Encoded protein: CVSKTSGTQYF.

V gene TRBV15 combines with J gene TRBJ2-3, with 11 nucleotides matching TRBD2. The CDR3 extends over 15 amino acids. Germline loops: CDR1 LNHNV, CDR2 YYDKDF (reference sequence). J lost 5 bases, V lost 8 bases, and 9 bases had no gene match. The CDR3: CATVLSGGARDTQYF. The CDR3 nucleotides read TGTGCCACCGTGCTTAGCGGGGGGGCTAGAGATACGCAGTATTTT.

This clonotype was seen at least ten times. This rearrangement joins TRBV6-1 to TRBJ2-7, with TRBD1 matching 9 bases. The CDR3 covers 14 residues. The germline gives CDR1 MNHNS, CDR2 SASEGT. V dropped 7 bases and J dropped 4; count of bases not matched to a gene: 8. The CDR3 DNA is TGTGCCAGCACCGAATGGACAGGGGAATACGAGCAGTACTTC. Residues: CASTEWTGEYEQYF.

With respect to this clonotype: A much bigger clone sits one base away, suggesting this may be a read error. The rearrangement uses TRBV7-2 and TRBJ2-7; 10 nucleotides align to TRBD1. Germline CDR1 reads SGHTA; CDR2 reads FQGNSA. The CDR3 is 14 amino acids. CDR3 sequence: CASRRGQGGYEQHF. DNA for the CDR3: TGTGCCAGCAGACGCGGACAGGGGGGTTACGAGCAGCACTTC.

The table lists this clonotype with many counts. The rearrangement joins TRBV2 to TRBJ1-5, with D possibly matching TRBD1 (5 bases). The V gene lost 4 bases and the J gene lost 8 bases, with 18 bases spanning the gap. Germline CDR1 and CDR2: SNHLY and FYNNEI. The CDR3 is made up of 15 amino acids. The CDR3 spells CASSGAGGVGKPQHF. The CDR3 DNA is TGTGCCAGCAGTGGTGCGGGGGGGGTCGGAAAGCCCCAGCATTTT.

This clonotype was counted at least ten times. The rearrangement joins TRBV3-1 to TRBJ1-3; D gene uncertain. Trimming stripped 2 bases from V and 4 bases from J, with 3 bases between. The CDR3 loop spans 12 amino acids. Germline lookup yields CDR1 LGHDT and CDR2 YNNKEL (reference sequence). In DNA, the CDR3 is TGTGCCAGCAGCCAACGGGGAAACACCATATATTTT. Translation: CASSQRGNTIYF.